This T cell receptor (beta chain) was captured in a study of blood T cell repertoires in COVID-19. In the study overall: From the United States, Italy and Spain came samples of acute and convalescent COVID-19. PBMCs, B-cell-depleted T cells, or T cells were the source of the cDNA or gDNA that made up the material.

Original handling: Cell counts per sample came from amplifying reference gene primers. Clones were sequenced by immunoSEQ multiplex PCR, and TCRdb holds only the in-frame ones, with some missing. V, J and clone size reflect that table, while D and trimming were determined from the DNA. The table has fewer than 400,000 clones, approximately 85% seen once. Individuals aged 18 to 89 years were recruited from 24 US areas. The CDR3 runs 11 residues. Trimming pared 4 bases from V and 3 bases from J, leaving 3 bases between. The V gene's germline CDR1 is SGHAT and CDR2 FQDESV (reference sequence). The receptor comes from a man younger than 45 who had recovered from COVID-19. The sample was PBMCs or T cells enriched from blood (not recorded which). The rearrangement links TRBV11-1 to TRBJ1-1; D is ambiguous. The CDR3 is CASSSYTEAFF. The CDR3 region has the DNA TGTGCCAGCAGCTCATACACTGAAGCTTTCTTT. The whole variable domain, filled in from reference TRBV11-1 and TRBJ1-1, reads EAEVAQSPRYKITEKSQAVAFWCDPISGHATLYWYRQILGQGPELLVQFQDESVVDDSQLPKDRFSAERLKGVDSTLKIQPAELGDSAMYLCASSSYTEAFFGQGTRLTVV.